Listed below are T cell receptor beta chains from one sample, sequenced in a study of blood T cell repertoires in COVID-19. Using immunoSEQ multiplex PCR, the repertoire was profiled, and TCRdb retains in-frame clones only, with some absent. The sample holds about 140,000 clones, roughly 79% seen once. Material for sequencing was PBMCs or T cells enriched from blood (not recorded which). All receptors derive from a woman in her forties or fifties who had recovered from COVID-19. Each CDR3 is given with its conserved first and last residue. A D gene is named only where the DNA matches it firmly. A clone size is listed for some rows: how often the clone was seen (once, few, many), or a class if it is expanded.

TRBD1,TRBV5-1,TRBJ2-1,.,TGCGCCAGCAGCCCAACAGGGGCTAATGAGCAGTTCTTC,CASSPTGANEQFF
.,TRBV5-6,TRBJ1-1,.,TGTGCCAGCAGCTTGGGAGCGGCCACTGAAGCTTTCTTT,CASSLGAATEAFF
TRBD2,TRBV7-7,TRBJ2-3,.,TGTGCCAGCAGCTTATCGGCTAGCGGGAGAGATACGCAGTATTTT,CASSLSASGRDTQYF
.,TRBV4-1,TRBJ2-3,large,TGCGCCAGCAGCCAGGAGACCGGGTCCTATACGCAGTATTTT,CASSQETGSYTQYF
.,TRBV27,TRBJ1-4,medium-sized,TGTGCCAGCAGTTTATTGGGTTCTAGCGGGGTAGGAGAAAAACTGTTTTTT,CASSLLGSSGVGEKLFF
TRBD2,TRBV5-1,TRBJ2-7,.,TGCGCCAGCAGCTTGGCCGGACTAGCGGGATGGGATAGCGAGCAGTACTTC,CASSLAGLAGWDSEQYF
.,TRBV12-3/TRBV12-4,TRBJ1-2,.,TGTGCCAGCAGCCCCGGACAGAACTATGGCTACACCTTC,CASSPGQNYGYTF
TRBD1,TRBV7-2,TRBJ1-2,.,TGTGCCAGCAGCTTAGCGTCGGGACAGTCCTATGGCTACACCTTC,CASSLASGQSYGYTF
TRBD2,TRBV7-3,TRBJ2-2,.,TGTGCCAGCAGCTCGTCTATAGCGGGAGGGTTAACCGGGGAGCTGTTTTTT,CASSSSIAGGLTGELFF
.,TRBV30,TRBJ2-2,.,TGTGCCTGGAGTGAGTTCGAGACCGGGGAGCTGTTTTTT,CAWSEFETGELFF
.,TRBV28,TRBJ2-7,.,TGTGCCAGCAAGACAGCTTCGAGCTCCTACGAGCAGTACTTC,CASKTASSSYEQYF
TRBD2,TRBV27,TRBJ2-1,.,TGTGCCAGCAGTTTGGGGGGGTCGGATGAGCAGTTCTTC,CASSLGGSDEQFF
.,TRBV10-3,TRBJ1-1,.,TGTGCCATCAGCAACGAAGAGGACTCTTCTAATTTCAACACTGAAGCTTTCTTT,CAISNEEDSSNFNTEAFF
TRBD2,TRBV7-6,TRBJ2-1,.,TGTGCCAGCAGCTTAGGACTGCTAGCGGGGGGCCCTCGGGAGCAGTTCTTC,CASSLGLLAGGPREQFF
TRBD1,TRBV19,TRBJ2-1,.,TGTGCCAGTACCTCTCCGACAGGGGGCCTTTCCAATGAGCAGTTCTTC,CASTSPTGGLSNEQFF
.,TRBV7-3,TRBJ2-1,.,TGTGCCAGCAGCTTATGGGCGGGAAAGAATGAGCAGTTCTTC,CASSLWAGKNEQFF
.,TRBV2,TRBJ1-5,.,TGTGCCAGCAGTGAAGTTCCGGGGGAGGGTCAGCCCCAGCATTTT,CASSEVPGEGQPQHF
TRBD2,TRBV5-1,TRBJ2-1,.,TGCGCCAGCAGCCTCAAGCGGGACCCCCCCTTAAATGAGCAGTTCTTC,CASSLKRDPPLNEQFF
.,TRBV2,TRBJ2-3,.,TGTGCCAGCAGTGGCCAGTTGAACACAGATACGCAGTATTTT,CASSGQLNTDTQYF
.,TRBV5-6,TRBJ1-4,.,TGTGCCAGCAGCTTGGGACAGAATTACGCAACTAATGAAAAACTGTTTTTT,CASSLGQNYATNEKLFF
TRBD1,TRBV5-1,TRBJ1-6,once,TGCGCCAGCAGCAGAGACAGGGGGTCACCCCTCCACTTT,CASSRDRGSPLHF
.,TRBV6-5,TRBJ2-1,.,TGTGCCCTTCGGACTGACGCCTACAATGAGCAGTTCTTC,CALRTDAYNEQFF
TRBD2,TRBV7-9,TRBJ2-3,few,TGTGCCAGCTGTCGACTAGCGGGGGGGCCCGATGGCACAGATACGCAGTATTTT,CASCRLAGGPDGTDTQYF
.,TRBV11-3,TRBJ1-1,.,TGTGCCAGCAGCCTGGCCAGTGAAGCTTTCTTT,CASSLASEAFF
TRBD1,TRBV6-5,TRBJ1-3,.,TGTGCCAGCGGACAGGGTGGACGCACCATATATTTT,CASGQGGRTIYF
TRBD1,TRBV5-1,TRBJ2-1,.,TGCGCCAGCAGCTCACAGGGGAGCTCATCCTACAATGAGCAGTTCTTC,CASSSQGSSSYNEQFF
.,TRBV5-1,TRBJ1-2,.,TGCGCCAGCAGCTTGGATCCAGGGGCTCTCTATGGCTACACCTTC,CASSLDPGALYGYTF
.,TRBV4-1,TRBJ2-2,.,TGCGCCAGCAGCTTAGAGGGGACTCCGAACACCGGGGAGCTGTTTTTT,CASSLEGTPNTGELFF
TRBD1,TRBV27,TRBJ1-2,.,TGTGCCAGCAGTTGGGACAGGGGGCTCGGCTACACCTTC,CASSWDRGLGYTF
TRBD2,TRBV10-1,TRBJ2-1,.,TGCGCCAGCAGCCCCGGGGGGTTAGCATACAATGAGCAGTTCTTC,CASSPGGLAYNEQFF
.,TRBV6-2/TRBV6-3,TRBJ1-5,.,TGTGCCAGCAGTTACGGCGGTAGTGGTCAGCCCCAGCATTTT,CASSYGGSGQPQHF
.,TRBV7-9,TRBJ2-1,.,TGTGCCAGCAGCTTAGGGCTAGCGATAACCTACAATGAGCAGTTCTTC,CASSLGLAITYNEQFF
.,TRBV3-1/TRBV3-2,TRBJ1-4,.,TGTGCCAGCAGCCAAGATCCGACAGCTAACTATGAAAAACTGTTTTTT,CASSQDPTANYEKLFF
.,TRBV7-8,TRBJ2-7,.,TGTGCCACGGGGAGCCCCTACGAGCAGTACTTC,CATGSPYEQYF
.,TRBV13,TRBJ2-7,.,TGTGCCAGCAGCTTACGCCCTCAGCGCGAGCAGTACTTC,CASSLRPQREQYF
TRBD1,TRBV5-1,TRBJ1-6,.,TGCGCCAGCAGCCGTAAATCGAGAGGGGGCAGTGATAATTCACCCCTCCACTTT,CASSRKSRGGSDNSPLHF
.,TRBV18,TRBJ2-1,.,TGTGCCAGCTCACGCGATGAGCAGTTCTTC,CASSRDEQFF
TRBD2,TRBV19,TRBJ2-6,once,TGTGCCAGTAGTGCACCAGGGGATAGCGGGGGCCCTGGGGCCAACGTCCTGACTTTC,CASSAPGDSGGPGANVLTF
TRBD1,TRBV5-1,TRBJ1-1,.,TGCGCCAGCACCCCGGACAGGGTTAACACTGAAGCTTTCTTT,CASTPDRVNTEAFF
.,TRBV2,TRBJ1-1,once,TGTGCCAGCAGTGCGCGGGACTCTTGGAACACTGAAGCTTTCTTT,CASSARDSWNTEAFF
TRBD2,TRBV7-2,TRBJ2-1,.,TGTGCCAGCAGCGTAGGGACTAGCGTGGCCCTTTACAATGAGCAGTTCTTC,CASSVGTSVALYNEQFF